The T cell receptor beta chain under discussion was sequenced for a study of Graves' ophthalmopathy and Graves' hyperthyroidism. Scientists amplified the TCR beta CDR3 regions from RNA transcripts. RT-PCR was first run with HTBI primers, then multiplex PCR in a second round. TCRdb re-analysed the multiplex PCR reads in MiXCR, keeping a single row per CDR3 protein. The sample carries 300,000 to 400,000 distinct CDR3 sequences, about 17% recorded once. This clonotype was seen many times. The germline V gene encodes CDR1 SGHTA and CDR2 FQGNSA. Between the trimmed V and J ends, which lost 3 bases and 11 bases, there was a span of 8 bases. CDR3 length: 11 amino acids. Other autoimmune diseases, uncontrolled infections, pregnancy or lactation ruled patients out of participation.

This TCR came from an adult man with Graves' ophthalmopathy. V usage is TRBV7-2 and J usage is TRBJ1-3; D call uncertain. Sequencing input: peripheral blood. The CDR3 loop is CASSLGGSIYF. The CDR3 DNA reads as TGTGCCAGCAGCTTGGGCGGTTCCATATATTTT.